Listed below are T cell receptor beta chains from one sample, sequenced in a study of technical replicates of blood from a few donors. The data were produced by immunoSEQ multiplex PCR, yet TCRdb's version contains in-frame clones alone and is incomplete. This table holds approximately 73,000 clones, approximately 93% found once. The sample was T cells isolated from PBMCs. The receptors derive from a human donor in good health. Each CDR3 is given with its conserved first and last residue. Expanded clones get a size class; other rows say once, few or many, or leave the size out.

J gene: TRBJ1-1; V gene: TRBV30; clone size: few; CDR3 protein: CAKEGGTGGSEAFF
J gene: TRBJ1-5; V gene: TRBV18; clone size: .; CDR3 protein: CASSSDRGNQPQHF
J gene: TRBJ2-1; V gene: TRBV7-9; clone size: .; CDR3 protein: CASSFEREMNEQFF
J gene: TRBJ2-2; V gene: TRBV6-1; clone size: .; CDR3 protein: CASGGLRDTGELFF
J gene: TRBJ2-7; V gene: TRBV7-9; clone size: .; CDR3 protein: CASSSRPLRVTYEQYF
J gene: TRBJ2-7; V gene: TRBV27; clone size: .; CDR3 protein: CASSLRRPGQGSYEQYF
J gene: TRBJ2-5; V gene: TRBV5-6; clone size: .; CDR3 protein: CASSPNTGALWETQYF
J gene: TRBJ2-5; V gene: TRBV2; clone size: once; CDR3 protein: CASSYQETQYF
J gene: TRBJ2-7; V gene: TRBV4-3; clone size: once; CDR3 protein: CASSHASPSHEQYF
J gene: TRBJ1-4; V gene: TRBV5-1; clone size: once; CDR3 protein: CASSFKESSTNEKLFF
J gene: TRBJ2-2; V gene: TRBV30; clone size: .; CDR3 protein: CAWSSGLSTGELFF
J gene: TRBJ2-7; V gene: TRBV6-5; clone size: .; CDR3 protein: CASSYGQLEYEQYF